The table lists the clone carrying this T cell receptor (beta chain) with a count of one. Its antigen is as yet unknown. CDR3 size: 14 residues. Germline CDR1 and CDR2: SGHKS and YYEKEE (reference sequence). V shed 5 bases and J shed 4 bases, with 13 bases lying between them. This sample is drawn from a study of identical twins. Whole-study findings and limits: Fewer insertions were carried by abundant cord blood beta clonotypes, but none was seen in memory repertoires.

TCRdb ran MiXCR on the 5' RACE reads and lists one entry per CDR3 protein. The data contain about 520,000 distinct CDR3 sequences, approximately 22% of them singletons. These data also featured in a second study, about T cells expressing NK-cell markers. Turning to that study: One observes that, in a handful of donors, these clonotypes were also the leading ones within the CD3+CD56-NKG2C+ fraction.

This receptor was taken from a woman aged 18 to 35 in good health. Sequencing was performed on CD4+ T cells sorted from blood. This rearrangement joins TRBV5-5 to TRBJ1-3; no definite D call. DNA for the CDR3: TGTGCCAGCAGAACGAGACCAGACGGAAACACCATATATTTT. Protein product: CASRTRPDGNTIYF.